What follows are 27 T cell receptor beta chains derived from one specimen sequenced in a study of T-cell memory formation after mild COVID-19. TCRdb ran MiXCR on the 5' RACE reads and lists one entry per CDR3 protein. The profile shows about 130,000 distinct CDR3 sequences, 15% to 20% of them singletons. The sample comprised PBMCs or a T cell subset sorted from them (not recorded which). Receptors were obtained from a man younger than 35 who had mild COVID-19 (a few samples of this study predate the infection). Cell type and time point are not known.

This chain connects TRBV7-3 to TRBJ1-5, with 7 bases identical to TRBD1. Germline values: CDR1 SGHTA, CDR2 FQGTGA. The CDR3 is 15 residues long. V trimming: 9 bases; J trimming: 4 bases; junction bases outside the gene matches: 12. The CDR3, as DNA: TGTGCCAGATTATCCGGGACAGAGAATAATCAGCCCCAGCATTTT. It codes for CARLSGTENNQPQHF.

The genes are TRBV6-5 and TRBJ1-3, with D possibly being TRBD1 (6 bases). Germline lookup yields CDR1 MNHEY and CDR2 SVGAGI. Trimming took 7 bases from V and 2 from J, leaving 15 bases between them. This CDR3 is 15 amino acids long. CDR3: CASKPDRRTGNTIYF. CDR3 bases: TGTGCCAGCAAACCTGACAGGCGAACTGGAAACACCATATATTTT.

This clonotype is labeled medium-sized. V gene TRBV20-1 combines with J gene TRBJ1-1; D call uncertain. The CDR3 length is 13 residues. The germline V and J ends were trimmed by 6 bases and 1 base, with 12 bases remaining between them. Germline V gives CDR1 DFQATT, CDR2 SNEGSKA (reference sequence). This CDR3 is CSAPSVANTEAFF. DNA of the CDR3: TGCAGTGCCCCCAGTGTGGCGAACACTGAAGCTTTCTTT.

CDR3 nucleotides: TGCGCCAGCAGCCAAGAACGTCAGGCTGGGGCCAACGTCCTGACTTTC. It is translated as CASSQERQAGANVLTF. The chain has TRBV4-3 and TRBJ2-6; D call uncertain. The CDR3 runs 16 residues. Trimming removed 0 bases at V and 2 bases at J, with 8 bases between. The germline V gene has CDR1 LGHNA and CDR2 YSLEER.

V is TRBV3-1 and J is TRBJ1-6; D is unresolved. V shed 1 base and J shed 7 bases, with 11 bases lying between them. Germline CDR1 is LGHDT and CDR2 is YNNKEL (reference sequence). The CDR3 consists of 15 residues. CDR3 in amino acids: CASSQGGRENSPLHF. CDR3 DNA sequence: TGTGCCAGCAGCCAAGGAGGGAGGGAAAATTCACCCCTCCACTTT.

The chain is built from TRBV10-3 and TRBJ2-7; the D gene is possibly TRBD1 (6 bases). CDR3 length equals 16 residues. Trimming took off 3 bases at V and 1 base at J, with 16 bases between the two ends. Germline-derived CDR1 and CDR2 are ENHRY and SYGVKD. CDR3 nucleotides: TGTGCCATCAGTGATAGAGGGGGAGCAGGGTCCTACGAGCAGTACTTC. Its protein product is CAISDRGGAGSYEQYF.

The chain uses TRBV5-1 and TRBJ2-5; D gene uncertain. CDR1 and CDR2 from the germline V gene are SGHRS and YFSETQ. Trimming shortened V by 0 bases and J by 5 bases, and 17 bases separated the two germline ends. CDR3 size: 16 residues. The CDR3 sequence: CASSLAHGPPGETQYF. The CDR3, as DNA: TGCGCCAGCAGCTTGGCCCATGGACCCCCGGGTGAGACCCAGTACTTC.

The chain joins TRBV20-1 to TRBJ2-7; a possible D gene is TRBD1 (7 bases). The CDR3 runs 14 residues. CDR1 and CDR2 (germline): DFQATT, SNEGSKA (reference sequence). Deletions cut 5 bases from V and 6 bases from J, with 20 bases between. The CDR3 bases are TGCAGTGCTCCTTCGACAGGGACTCTCCTCGAGCAGTACGTC. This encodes CSAPSTGTLLEQYV.

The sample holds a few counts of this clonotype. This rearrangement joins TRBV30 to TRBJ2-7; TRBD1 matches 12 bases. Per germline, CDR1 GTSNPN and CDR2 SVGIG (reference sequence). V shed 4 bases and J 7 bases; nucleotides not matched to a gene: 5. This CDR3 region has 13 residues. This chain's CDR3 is CAWTGTGGREQYF. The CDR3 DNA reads TGTGCCTGGACCGGGACAGGGGGCCGAGAGCAGTACTTC.

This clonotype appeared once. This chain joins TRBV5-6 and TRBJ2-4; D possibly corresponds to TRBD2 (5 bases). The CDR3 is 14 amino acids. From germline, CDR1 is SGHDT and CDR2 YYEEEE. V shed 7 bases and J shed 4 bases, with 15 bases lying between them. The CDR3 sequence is CASYFSGAKNIQYF. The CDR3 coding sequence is TGTGCCAGCTATTTCAGCGGAGCAAAAAACATTCAGTACTTC. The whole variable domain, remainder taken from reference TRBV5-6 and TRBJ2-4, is DAGVTQSPTHLIKTRGQQVTLRCSPKSGHDTVSWYQQALGQGPQFIFQYYEEEERQRGNFPDRFSGHQFPNYSSELNVNALLLGDSALYLCASYFSGAKNIQYFGAGTRLSVL.

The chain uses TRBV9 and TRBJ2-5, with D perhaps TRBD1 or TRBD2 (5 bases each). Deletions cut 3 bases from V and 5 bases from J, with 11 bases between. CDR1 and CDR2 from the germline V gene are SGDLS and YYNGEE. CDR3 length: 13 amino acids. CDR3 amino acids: CASSGGPSETQYF. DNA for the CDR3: TGTGCCAGCAGCGGGGGACCCTCCGAGACCCAGTACTTC.

The CDR3 reads CASPKFTPEEQFF. The CDR3 nucleotides read TGTGCCAGCCCGAAGTTTACCCCCGAGGAGCAGTTCTTC. V gene TRBV7-9 combines with J gene TRBJ2-1; D unclear. V lost 8 bases and J lost 10, with 18 bases in between. This CDR3 contains 13 residues. Germline CDR1 SEHNR, CDR2 FQNEAQ (reference sequence).

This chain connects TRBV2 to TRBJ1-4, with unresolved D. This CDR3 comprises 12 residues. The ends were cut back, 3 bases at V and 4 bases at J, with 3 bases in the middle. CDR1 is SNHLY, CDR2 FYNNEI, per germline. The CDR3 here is CASSDLNEKLFF. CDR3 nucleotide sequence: TGTGCCAGCAGTGATCTTAATGAAAAACTGTTTTTT.

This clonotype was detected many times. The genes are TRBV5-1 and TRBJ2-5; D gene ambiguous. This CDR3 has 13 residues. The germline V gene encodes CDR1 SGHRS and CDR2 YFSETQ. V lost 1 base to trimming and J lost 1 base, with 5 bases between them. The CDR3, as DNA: TGCGCCAGCAGCTTGTCAAGCCAAGAGACCCAGTACTTC. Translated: CASSLSSQETQYF.

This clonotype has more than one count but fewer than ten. The CDR3 DNA reads as TGTGCCAGCAGTTACTCGCCAGGCGCCTTGGGGGAGACCCAGTACTTC. It specifies CASSYSPGALGETQYF. V gene TRBV6-5 combines with J gene TRBJ2-5, with D hard to call. The length of the CDR3 is 16 residues. Germline V gene sequence: CDR1 MNHEY, CDR2 SVGAGI. V lost 0 bases and J 5 bases, leaving 16 bases between the germline ends.

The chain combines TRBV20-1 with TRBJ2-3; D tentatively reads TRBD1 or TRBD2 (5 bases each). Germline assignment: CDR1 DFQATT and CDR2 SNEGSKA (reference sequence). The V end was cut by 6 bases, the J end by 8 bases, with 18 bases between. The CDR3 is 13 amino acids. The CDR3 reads CSADISGAATQYF. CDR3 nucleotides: TGCAGTGCCGATATCTCCGGGGCAGCTACGCAGTATTTT.

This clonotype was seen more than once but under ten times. CDR3 nucleotide sequence: TGTGCCAGCAGACGGACGGCTGTTAGCACAGATACGCAGTATTTT. Amino acids: CASRRTAVSTDTQYF. This chain connects TRBV7-2 to TRBJ2-3; no clear D gene. Germline V lookup: CDR1 SGHTA, CDR2 FQGNSA. Trimming pared 6 bases from V and 0 bases from J, leaving 13 bases between. The CDR3 is 15 residues long.

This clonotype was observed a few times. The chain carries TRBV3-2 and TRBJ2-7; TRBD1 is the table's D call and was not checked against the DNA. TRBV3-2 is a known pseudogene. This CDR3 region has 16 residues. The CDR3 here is CASSQDSRWQNYEQYV. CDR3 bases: TGTGCCAGCAGCCAAGACTCCCGGTGGCAGAACTACGAGCAGTACGTC.

The CDR3 sequence is CASRTRAENTEAFF. The CDR3 DNA is TGTGCCAGCAGAACGAGGGCAGAGAACACTGAAGCTTTCTTT. The genes are TRBV7-2 and TRBJ1-1; D gene unclear. V was trimmed by 6 bases and J by 1 base, leaving 12 bases between them. The CDR3 has 14 amino acids. The germline gives CDR1 SGHTA, CDR2 FQGNSA.

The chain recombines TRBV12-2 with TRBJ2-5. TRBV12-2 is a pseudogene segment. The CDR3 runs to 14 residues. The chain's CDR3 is CASRLGSSQETQYF. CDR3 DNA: TGTGCAAGTCGCTTAGGGTCCTCCCAAGAGACCCAGTACTTC.

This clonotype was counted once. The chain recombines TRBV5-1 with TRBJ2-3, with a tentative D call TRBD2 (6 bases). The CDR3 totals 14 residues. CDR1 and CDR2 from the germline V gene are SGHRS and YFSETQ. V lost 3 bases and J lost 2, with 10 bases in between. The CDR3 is CASSSGSHTDTQYF. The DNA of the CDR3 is TGCGCCAGCAGCTCCGGGAGCCACACAGATACGCAGTATTTT. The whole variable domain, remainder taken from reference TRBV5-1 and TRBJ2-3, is KAGVTQTPRYLIKTRGQQVTLSCSPISGHRSVSWYQQTPGQGLQFLFEYFSETQRNKGNFPGRFSGRQFSNSRSEMNVSTLELGDSALYLCASSSGSHTDTQYFGPGTRLTVL.

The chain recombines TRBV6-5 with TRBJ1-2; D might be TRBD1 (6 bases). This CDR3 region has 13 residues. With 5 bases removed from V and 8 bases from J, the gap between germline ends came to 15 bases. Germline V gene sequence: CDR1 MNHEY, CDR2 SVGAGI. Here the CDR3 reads CASSARDTWGYTF. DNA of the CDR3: TGTGCCAGCAGTGCGCGGGACACATGGGGCTACACCTTC.

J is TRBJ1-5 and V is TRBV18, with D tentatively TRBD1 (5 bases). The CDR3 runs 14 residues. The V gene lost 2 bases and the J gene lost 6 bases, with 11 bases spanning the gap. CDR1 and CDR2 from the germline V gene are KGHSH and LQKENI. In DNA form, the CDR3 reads TGTGCCAGCTCACCAGAGGCAGGGAGTCAGCCCCAGCATTTT. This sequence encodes CASSPEAGSQPQHF.

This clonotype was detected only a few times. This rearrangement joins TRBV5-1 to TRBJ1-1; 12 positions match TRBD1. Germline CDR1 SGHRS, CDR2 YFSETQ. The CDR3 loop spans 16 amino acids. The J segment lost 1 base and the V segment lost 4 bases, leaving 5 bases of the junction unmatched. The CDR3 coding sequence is TGCGCCAGCAGCCTGGGACAGGGGGCGCAGAACACTGAAGCTTTCTTT. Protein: CASSLGQGAQNTEAFF.

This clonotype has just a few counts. In nucleotides, the CDR3 is TGTGCCAGCAGCTCTAGCGCTACCTACAATGAGCAGTTCTTC. Translation gives CASSSSATYNEQFF. The V call is TRBV5-4, the J call TRBJ2-1; D is possibly TRBD2 (6 bases). Germline V lookup: CDR1 SGHNT, CDR2 YYREEE (reference sequence). V dropped 3 bases and J dropped 2 bases, with 9 bases sitting between them. The CDR3 consists of 14 residues.

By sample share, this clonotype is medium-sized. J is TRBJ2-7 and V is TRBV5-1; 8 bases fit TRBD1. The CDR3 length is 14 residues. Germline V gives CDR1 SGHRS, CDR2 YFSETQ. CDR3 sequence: CASSLTSGTGTLFV. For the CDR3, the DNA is TGCGCCAGCAGCTTGACCTCCGGGACAGGCACATTGTTCGTC.

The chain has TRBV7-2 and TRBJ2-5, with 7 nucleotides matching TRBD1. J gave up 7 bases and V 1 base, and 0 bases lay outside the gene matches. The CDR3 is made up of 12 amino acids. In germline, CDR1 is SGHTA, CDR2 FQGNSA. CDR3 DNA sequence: TGTGCCAGCAGCTTAGGACAGGGGACCCAGTACTTC. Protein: CASSLGQGTQYF.